This entry concerns a single TCR beta chain. Germline and junction disagree at one end, which may indicate a read error. TCR alpha and beta CDR3 regions were amplified from RNA using iRepertoire nested multiplex PCR. TCRdb redid the calling of the multiplex PCR reads with MiXCR, one entry per CDR3 protein. The data hold around 350,000 distinct CDR3 sequences, with about 40% observed a single time. Per germline, CDR1 SEHNR and CDR2 FQNEAQ (reference sequence). The CDR3 is 13 amino acids. The data derive from a study of glioma-infiltrating T cells. The chain carries TRBV7-9 and TRBJ2-5, with D hard to call. Sample: glioma tissue, nonneoplastic brain tissue, or PBMCs (not recorded which). The receptor comes from a human donor with low-grade glioma or glioblastoma, undergoing nonglioma brain surgery, or in good health (not recorded which). This CDR3 is CASRLAQRETQYF. CDR3 DNA sequence: TGTGCCAGCCGCTTGGCACAAAGGGAGACCCAGTACTTC.